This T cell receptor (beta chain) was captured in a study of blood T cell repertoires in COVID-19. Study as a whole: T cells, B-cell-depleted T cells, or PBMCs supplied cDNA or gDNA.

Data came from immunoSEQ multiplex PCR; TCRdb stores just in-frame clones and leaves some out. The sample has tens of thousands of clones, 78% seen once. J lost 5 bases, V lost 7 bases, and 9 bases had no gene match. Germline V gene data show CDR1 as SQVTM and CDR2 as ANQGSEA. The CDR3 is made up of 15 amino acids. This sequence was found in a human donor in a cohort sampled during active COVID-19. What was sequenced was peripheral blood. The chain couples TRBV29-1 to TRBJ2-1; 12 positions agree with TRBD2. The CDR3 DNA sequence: TGCAGCGCCGGAGGGCTAGCGGGGGGGGACAATGAGCAGTTCTTC. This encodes CSAGGLAGGDNEQFF.